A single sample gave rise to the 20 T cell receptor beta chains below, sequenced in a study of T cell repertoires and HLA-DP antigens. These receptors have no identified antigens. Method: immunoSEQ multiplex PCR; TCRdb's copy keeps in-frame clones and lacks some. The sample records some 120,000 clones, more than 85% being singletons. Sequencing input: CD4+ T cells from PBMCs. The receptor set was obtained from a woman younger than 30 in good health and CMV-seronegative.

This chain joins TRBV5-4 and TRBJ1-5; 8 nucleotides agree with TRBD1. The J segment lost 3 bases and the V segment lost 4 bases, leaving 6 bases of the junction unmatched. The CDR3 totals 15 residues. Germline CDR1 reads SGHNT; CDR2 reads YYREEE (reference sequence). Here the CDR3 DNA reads TGTGCCAGCAGCATCCAGGGGGCACTCAATCAGCCCCAGCATTTT. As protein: CASSIQGALNQPQHF.

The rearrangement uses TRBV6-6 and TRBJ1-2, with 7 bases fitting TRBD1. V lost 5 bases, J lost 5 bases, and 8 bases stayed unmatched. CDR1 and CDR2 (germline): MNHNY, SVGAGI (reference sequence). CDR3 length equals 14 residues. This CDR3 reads CASSPRDRTYGYTF. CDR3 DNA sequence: TGTGCCAGCAGTCCCCGGGACAGAACATATGGCTACACCTTC.

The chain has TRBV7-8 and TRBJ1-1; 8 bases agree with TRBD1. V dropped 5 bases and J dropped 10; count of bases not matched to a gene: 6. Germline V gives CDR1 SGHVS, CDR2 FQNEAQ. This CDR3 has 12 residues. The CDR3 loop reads CASSRSTGGAFF. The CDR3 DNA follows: TGTGCCAGCAGCCGATCAACAGGGGGAGCTTTCTTT.

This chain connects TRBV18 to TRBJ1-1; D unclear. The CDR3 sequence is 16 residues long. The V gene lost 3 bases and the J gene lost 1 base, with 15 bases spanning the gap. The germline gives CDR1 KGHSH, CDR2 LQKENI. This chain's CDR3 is CASSPSIMVANTEAFF. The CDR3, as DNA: TGTGCCAGCTCACCGAGTATTATGGTTGCGAACACTGAAGCTTTCTTT. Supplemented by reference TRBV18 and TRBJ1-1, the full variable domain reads NAGVMQNPRHLVRRRGQEARLRCSPMKGHSHVYWYRQLPEEGLKFMVYLQKENIIDESGMPKERFSAEFPKEGPSILRIQQVVRGDSAAYFCASSPSIMVANTEAFFGQGTRLTVV.

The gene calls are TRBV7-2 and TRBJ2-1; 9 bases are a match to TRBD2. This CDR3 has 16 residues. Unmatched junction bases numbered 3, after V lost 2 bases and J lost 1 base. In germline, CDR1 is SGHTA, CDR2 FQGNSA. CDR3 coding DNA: TGTGCCAGCAGCTTAAGTAGCGGGGGTTCCTACAATGAGCAGTTCTTC. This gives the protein CASSLSSGGSYNEQFF.

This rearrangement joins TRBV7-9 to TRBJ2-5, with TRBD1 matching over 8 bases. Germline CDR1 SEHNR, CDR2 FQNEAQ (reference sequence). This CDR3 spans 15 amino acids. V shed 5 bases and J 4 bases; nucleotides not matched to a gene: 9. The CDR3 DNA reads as TGTGCCAGCAGCAAGGACAGGGATGAATCAGAGACCCAGTACTTC. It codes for CASSKDRDESETQYF.

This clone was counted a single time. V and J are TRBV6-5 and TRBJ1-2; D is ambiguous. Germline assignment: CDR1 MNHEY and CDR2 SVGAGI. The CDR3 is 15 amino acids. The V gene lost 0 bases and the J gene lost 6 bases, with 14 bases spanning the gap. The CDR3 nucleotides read TGTGCCAGCAGTTACTCGTCCCAGGCAGTTAATGGCTACACCTTC. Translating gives CASSYSSQAVNGYTF.

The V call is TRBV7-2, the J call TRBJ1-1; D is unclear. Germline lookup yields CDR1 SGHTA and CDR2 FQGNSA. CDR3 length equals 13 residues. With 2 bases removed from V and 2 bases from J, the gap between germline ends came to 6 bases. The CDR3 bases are TGTGCCAGCAGCTTACGGATCAACACTGAAGCTTTCTTT. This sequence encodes CASSLRINTEAFF.

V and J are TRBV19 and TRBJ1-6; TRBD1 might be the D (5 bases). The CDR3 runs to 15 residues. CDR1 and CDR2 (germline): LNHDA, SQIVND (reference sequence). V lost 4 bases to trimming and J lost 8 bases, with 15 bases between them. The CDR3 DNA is TGTGCCAGTAGTAGTCGGGATAAAGGGGATTCACCCCTCCACTTT. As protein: CASSSRDKGDSPLHF.

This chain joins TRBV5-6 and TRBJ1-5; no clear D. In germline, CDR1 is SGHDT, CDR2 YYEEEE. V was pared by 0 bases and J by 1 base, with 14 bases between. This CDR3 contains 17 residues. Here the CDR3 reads CASSLGVGSGSNQPQHF. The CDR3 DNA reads TGTGCCAGCAGCTTGGGGGTTGGCAGCGGGAGCAATCAGCCCCAGCATTTT.

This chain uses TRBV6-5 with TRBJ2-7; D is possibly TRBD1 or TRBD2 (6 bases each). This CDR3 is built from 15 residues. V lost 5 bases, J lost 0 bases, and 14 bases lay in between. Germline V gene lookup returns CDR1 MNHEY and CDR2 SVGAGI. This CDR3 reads CASSRGGGNSYEQYF. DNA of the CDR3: TGTGCCAGCAGTCGCGGAGGGGGGAACTCCTACGAGCAGTACTTC.

Written as DNA, the CDR3 is TGTGCCAGCAGCTTACCAAGGACTAGCGGAAATGAGCAGTTCTTC. Its protein product is CASSLPRTSGNEQFF. The J gene is TRBJ2-1, the V gene TRBV7-2; 10 nucleotides agree with TRBD2. Germline V CDR1 and CDR2: SGHTA, FQGNSA. The CDR3 length is 15 residues. J lost 7 bases, V lost 2 bases, and 5 bases had no gene match.

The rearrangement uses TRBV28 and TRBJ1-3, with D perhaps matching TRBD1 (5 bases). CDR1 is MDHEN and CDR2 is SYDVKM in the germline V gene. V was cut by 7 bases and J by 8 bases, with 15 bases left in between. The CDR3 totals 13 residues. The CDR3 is CASTPRAIDTIYF. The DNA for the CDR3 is TGTGCCAGCACCCCCAGGGCGATCGACACCATATATTTT.

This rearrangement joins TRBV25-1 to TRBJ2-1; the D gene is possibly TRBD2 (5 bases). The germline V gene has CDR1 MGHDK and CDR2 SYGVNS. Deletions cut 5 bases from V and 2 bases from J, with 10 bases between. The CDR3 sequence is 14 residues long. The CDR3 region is CASSKTNPYNEQFF. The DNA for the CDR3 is TGTGCCAGCAGTAAGACTAACCCCTACAATGAGCAGTTCTTC.

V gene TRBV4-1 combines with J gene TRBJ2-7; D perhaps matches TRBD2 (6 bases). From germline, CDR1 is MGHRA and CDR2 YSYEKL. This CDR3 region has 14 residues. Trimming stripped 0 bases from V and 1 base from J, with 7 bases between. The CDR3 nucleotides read TGCGCCAGCAGCCAAGAGCGGGGTTCCTACGAGCAGTACGTC. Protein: CASSQERGSYEQYV.

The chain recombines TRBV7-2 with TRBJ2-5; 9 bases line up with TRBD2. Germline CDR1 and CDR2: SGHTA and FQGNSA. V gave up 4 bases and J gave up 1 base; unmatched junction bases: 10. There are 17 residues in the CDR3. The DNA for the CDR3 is TGTGCCAGCAGCTCCCGGCGAGCGGGGGGCCTCCAAGAGACCCAGTACTTC. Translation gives CASSSRRAGGLQETQYF.

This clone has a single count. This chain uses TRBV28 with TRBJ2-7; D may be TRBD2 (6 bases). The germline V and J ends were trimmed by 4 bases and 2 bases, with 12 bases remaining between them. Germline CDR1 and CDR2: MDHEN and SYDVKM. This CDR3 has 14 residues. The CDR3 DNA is TGTGCCAGCAGTTCCGGGACTGCAACCTACGAGCAGTACTTC. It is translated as CASSSGTATYEQYF.

CDR3 loop: CASSIAAGFGNTIYF. CDR3 DNA: TGTGCCAGTAGTATAGCGGCAGGCTTTGGAAACACCATATATTTT. V and J are TRBV19 and TRBJ1-3; no definite D call. Trimming stripped 1 base from V and 3 bases from J, with 10 bases between. The germline gives CDR1 LNHDA, CDR2 SQIVND (reference sequence). The CDR3 loop spans 15 amino acids.

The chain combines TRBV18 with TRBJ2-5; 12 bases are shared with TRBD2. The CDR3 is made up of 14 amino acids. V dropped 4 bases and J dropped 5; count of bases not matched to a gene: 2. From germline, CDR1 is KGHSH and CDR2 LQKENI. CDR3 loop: CASSRTSGKETQYF. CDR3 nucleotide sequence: TGTGCCAGCTCACGGACTAGCGGGAAGGAGACCCAGTACTTC. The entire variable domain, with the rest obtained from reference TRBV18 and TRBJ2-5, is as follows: NAGVMQNPRHLVRRRGQEARLRCSPMKGHSHVYWYRQLPEEGLKFMVYLQKENIIDESGMPKERFSAEFPKEGPSILRIQQVVRGDSAAYFCASSRTSGKETQYFGPGTRLLVL.

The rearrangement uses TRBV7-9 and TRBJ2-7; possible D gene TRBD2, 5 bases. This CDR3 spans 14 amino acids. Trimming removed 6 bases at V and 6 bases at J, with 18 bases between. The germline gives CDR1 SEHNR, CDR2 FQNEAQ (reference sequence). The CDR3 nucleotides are TGTGCCAGCAGAACTCTAGCAGTGTCAGGCGAGCAGTACTTC. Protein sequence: CASRTLAVSGEQYF.